This is a list of T cell receptor beta chains from one sample in a study of graft-versus-host responses after intestinal transplantation. Produced via immunoSEQ multiplex PCR; TCRdb's table is partial and in-frame only. Of under 95,000 clones detected, roughly 90% appear once; the ten largest clones hold around 2.6%. These TCRs are of unknown antigen specificity. Sequencing used unstimulated CD8+ T cells sorted from spleen or lymph node cells, obtained before intestinal transplant. The receptors were gathered from a human donor who received an intestinal transplant. Both conserved end residues are part of each CDR3. The order of the fields is V gene, J gene, D gene, clone size, CDR3 DNA, CDR3 protein. D genes are given only for firm matches. Part of the rows lack a size; the others show once, few, many or a class for expanded clones.

TRBV7-9	TRBJ1-2	TRBD1	.	TGTGCCAGCAGCCACGGGGACAGCCGAGCTAACTATGGCTACACCTTC	CASSHGDSRANYGYTF
TRBV7-8	TRBJ2-2	TRBD2	.	TGTGCCAGCAGCTTTAGCGGGAGCCCCGGGGAGCTGTTTTTT	CASSFSGSPGELFF
TRBV7-6	TRBJ2-1	.	medium-sized	TGTGCCAGCAGCTTATCCCCAACAGGTAATGAGCAGTTCTTC	CASSLSPTGNEQFF
TRBV5-1	TRBJ1-2	TRBD1	.	TGCGCCAGCAGCTTGGAGGCTTACAGGGGGTCTAAGGATGGCTACACCTTC	CASSLEAYRGSKDGYTF
TRBV2	TRBJ1-6	TRBD1	.	TGTGCCAGCAGTGAAACAGGGGCAAATTCACCCCTCCACTTT	CASSETGANSPLHF
TRBV5-4	TRBJ2-7	TRBD1	.	TGTGCCAGCAGCTTGGGGACAGGGATGATTTCCTACGAGCAGTACTTC	CASSLGTGMISYEQYF
TRBV20-1	TRBJ1-1	.	.	TGCAGTGGGCTGATGAACACTGAAGCTTTCTTT	CSGLMNTEAFF
TRBV5-8	TRBJ2-1	.	.	TGTGCCAGCAGCTTGGCCCCAGGGAATGAGCAGTTCTTC	CASSLAPGNEQFF
TRBV27	TRBJ1-5	.	.	TGTGCCAGCGCCAAAGGGGCAGATAGCAATCAGCCCCAGCATTTT	CASAKGADSNQPQHF
TRBV5-6	TRBJ1-1	.	few	TGTGCCAGCAGCTTGGGACAGGAAGCTTTCTTT	CASSLGQEAFF
TRBV28	TRBJ2-7	TRBD1	once	TGTGCCAGCAGACCCGACAGGGAGATCGACGAGCAGTACTTC	CASRPDREIDEQYF
TRBV9	TRBJ2-1	.	.	TGTGCCAGCAGCGTAGAATGGGAGCGGGCGGACAATGAGCAGTTCTTC	CASSVEWERADNEQFF
TRBV6-5	TRBJ2-5	.	.	TGTGCCAGCAGTTACTCGATTGCAGGGGCCGAGACCCAGTACTTC	CASSYSIAGAETQYF
TRBV28	TRBJ2-1	TRBD1	.	TGTGCCAGCAGCCTAGATTGGACAGGGGGTGCCTACAATGAGCAGTTCTTC	CASSLDWTGGAYNEQFF
TRBV28	TRBJ2-7	.	few	TGTGCCAGCAGTTTTCCAGGGTTCTACGAGCAGTACTTC	CASSFPGFYEQYF
TRBV18	TRBJ1-1	.	.	TGTGCCAGCTCCACGTACACCACTGAAGCTTTCTTT	CASSTYTTEAFF
TRBV7-2	TRBJ2-3	.	.	TGTGCCAGCAGCTTAGCTGGCAGGGCCACCGATACGCAGTATTTT	CASSLAGRATDTQYF
TRBV7-3	TRBJ2-1	.	.	TGTGCCAGCAGCTTATATCCTTCAGGTAGCAATGAGCAGTTCTTC	CASSLYPSGSNEQFF
TRBV6-1	TRBJ1-5	.	.	TGTGCCAGCAGTGAAGACAGGGCGGCTCAGCCCCAGCATTTT	CASSEDRAAQPQHF
TRBV27	TRBJ2-1	TRBD2	.	TGTGCCAGCAGTTTATTGGCTAGCGGAGGTTACAATGAGCAGTTCTTC	CASSLLASGGYNEQFF
TRBV7-9	TRBJ2-7	.	.	TGTGCCAGCAGCTTAGACAGGGACTCCTACGAGCAGTACTTC	CASSLDRDSYEQYF
TRBV7-6	TRBJ2-7	TRBD1	.	TGTGCCAGCAGTTTGGGACAGGGACCTTTCTACGAGCAGTACTTC	CASSLGQGPFYEQYF
TRBV2	TRBJ2-3	.	.	TGTGCCAGCAGTGACGGCACAGATACGCAGTATTTT	CASSDGTDTQYF
TRBV5-1	TRBJ2-3	TRBD2	.	TGCGCCAGCCATCCTAGCGGGAACCTCCCAGATACGCAGTATTTT	CASHPSGNLPDTQYF
TRBV5-1	TRBJ2-7	.	.	TGCGCCAGCAGTTCTCTACTACTAGAGGGGGTATACGAGCAGTACTTC	CASSSLLLEGVYEQYF
TRBV7-9	TRBJ2-5	.	.	TGTGCCAGCAGCTCCCCTCTTGCGGATCAAGAGACCCAGTACTTC	CASSSPLADQETQYF
TRBV30	TRBJ1-4	.	.	TGTGCCTGGACCTGGGCAGCTAATGAAAAACTGTTTTTT	CAWTWAANEKLFF
TRBV27	TRBJ1-5	.	.	TGTGCCAGCAGGATGGGAGGCCAGCCCCAGCATTTT	CASRMGGQPQHF
TRBV7-9	TRBJ1-3	TRBD1	.	TGTGCCAGCAGCCCACACCCTAGGGACAGGTCTGGAAACACCATATATTTT	CASSPHPRDRSGNTIYF
TRBV27	TRBJ2-7	.	.	TGTGCCAGCAGTTTATTCGCAGGGTCAACCCTTACTAACGAGCAGTACTTC	CASSLFAGSTLTNEQYF
TRBV5-1	TRBJ2-2	.	.	TGCGCCAGCAGCGCCGACAGGACGAACACCGGGGAGCTGTTTTTT	CASSADRTNTGELFF
TRBV11-2	TRBJ2-3	.	.	TGTGCCAGCAGCTTCCTCCGGGACTTCCCCACAGATACGCAGTATTTT	CASSFLRDFPTDTQYF